This T cell receptor beta chain was documented in a study of type 1 and type 2 diabetes patients. Background on the study: Sequencing for the whole study yielded 18,976,912 paired-end reads. General study results and limits: Between type 2 diabetes and control samples, V and J usage averaged around 0.97 correlation. Highly-expanded CD4+ clones were few in type 2 diabetes, median one, approximately 3.8% of reads.

For this clonotype: Its antigen is unidentified.

Amplification started from genomic DNA. The TCR beta CDR3 region was amplified using 30 forward and 13 reverse primers. TCRdb re-called the multiplex PCR reads through MiXCR, storing one row per CDR3 protein. This sample has a few hundred thousand distinct CDR3 sequences, with 47% found just once. Trimming removed 6 bases from V and 12 bases from J; junction bases left unmatched: 11. From germline, CDR1 is MNHEY and CDR2 SMNVEV (reference sequence). The CDR3 is 12 residues long. Each participant gave about 10 milliliters of peripheral blood. The TCR was taken from a man between 18 and 29 years old with type 2 diabetes. Sequencing was performed on peripheral blood mononuclear cells (PBMCs). The rearrangement joins TRBV27 to TRBJ2-7; 7 bases match TRBD1. The CDR3 is CASSETGDVRYF. The DNA of the CDR3 is TGTGCCAGCAGCGAAACAGGGGACGTTAGGTACTTC.